The 31 T cell receptor beta chains reported below all come from one sample, sequenced in a study of blood T cell repertoires in COVID-19. The method was immunoSEQ multiplex PCR; TCRdb's version includes in-frame clones alone and lacks a portion of them. The table has 400,000 or so clones, around 90% seen once. Material for sequencing was peripheral blood. The receptor source for this set is a man between 18 and 29 years old with COVID-19, enrolled during active disease.

V gene TRBV5-5 combines with J gene TRBJ2-3; no firm D call. This CDR3 contains 15 residues. CDR1 and CDR2 (germline): SGHKS, YYEKEE (reference sequence). Deletions cut 2 bases from V and 0 bases from J, with 10 bases between. The CDR3, as DNA: TGTGCCAGCAGCTTTCTTCTAGATAGCACAGATACGCAGTATTTT. Its protein product is CASSFLLDSTDTQYF.

This rearrangement joins TRBV12-5 to TRBJ2-1; 8 nucleotides agree with TRBD2. Germline CDR1 is LGHNT and CDR2 is FRNRAP. The junction had 9 bases not matched to a gene; V was cut back by 5 bases and J by 0 bases. The CDR3 covers 17 residues. The CDR3 is CASGPTAGALSYNEQFF. CDR3 DNA sequence: TGTGCTAGTGGTCCAACAGCGGGAGCTCTCTCCTACAATGAGCAGTTCTTC. Together with reference TRBV12-5 and TRBJ2-1, the CDR3 gives the full variable domain: DARVTQTPRHKVTEMGQEVTMRCQPILGHNTVFWYRQTMMQGLELLAYFRNRAPLDDSGMPKDRFSAEMPDATLATLKIQPSEPRDSAVYFCASGPTAGALSYNEQFFGPGTRLTVL.

This clone was detected only a few times. This chain links TRBV6-5 with TRBJ2-7; TRBD2 matches at 8 bases. CDR3 size: 15 residues. The J segment lost 5 bases and the V segment lost 2 bases, leaving 8 bases of the junction unmatched. Germline-derived CDR1 and CDR2 are MNHEY and SVGAGI. The CDR3 sequence: CASSYRGLAPDEQYF. The CDR3 nucleotides are TGTGCCAGCAGTTACCGTGGACTAGCTCCGGACGAGCAGTACTTC.

The chain is built from TRBV24-1 and TRBJ2-7, with 8 bases aligning to TRBD2. The length of the CDR3 is 15 residues. Germline-derived CDR1 and CDR2 are KGHDR and SFDVKD. V was pared by 4 bases and J by 4 bases, with 8 bases of the junction left unmatched. This chain's CDR3 is CATSDASGRGYEQYF. The DNA of the CDR3 is TGTGCCACCAGTGACGCGAGCGGGAGAGGGTACGAGCAGTACTTC.

V usage is TRBV3-1 (or the pseudogene TRBV3-2) and J usage is TRBJ1-1, with D possibly TRBD1 on 6 matching bases. Germline V gene sequence: CDR1 LGHDT, CDR2 YNNKEL (reference sequence). V was pared by 0 bases and J by 6 bases, with 14 bases between. The length of the CDR3 is 15 residues. The DNA of the CDR3 is TGTGCCAGCAGCCAAGAGGGGGCGGTCAGTGCTGAAGCTTTCTTT. It is translated as CASSQEGAVSAEAFF.

The V gene is TRBV7-9, the J gene TRBJ1-1, with 7 bases that match TRBD1. Germline CDR1 is SEHNR and CDR2 is FQNEAQ (reference sequence). Trimming at V came to 3 bases and at J to 3 bases, leaving 1 base not matched to a gene. The CDR3 spans 13 residues. The CDR3 here is CASSFTGDTEAFF. CDR3 sequence (DNA): TGTGCCAGCAGCTTTACAGGGGACACTGAAGCTTTCTTT.

The table lists this clone with a few counts. This chain links TRBV6-5 with TRBJ2-1; no firm D call. V lost 0 bases to trimming and J lost 4 bases, with 4 bases between them. Per germline, CDR1 MNHEY and CDR2 SVGAGI. The length of the CDR3 is 13 residues. CDR3 coding DNA: TGTGCCAGCAGTTACTCAACTTACAATGAGCAGTTCTTC. Amino acid sequence: CASSYSTYNEQFF.

The V call is TRBV3-1 (or the pseudogene TRBV3-2), the J call TRBJ1-2; D possibly corresponds to TRBD1 (6 bases). Germline V gives CDR1 LGHDT, CDR2 YNNKEL (reference sequence). The CDR3 runs 14 residues. V was shortened by 4 bases and J by 4 bases, with 13 bases between the two germline ends. DNA for the CDR3: TGTGCCAGCAGCCTGCGGAGACAGGCCTATGGCTACACCTTC. This gives the protein CASSLRRQAYGYTF.

This clone was seen more than once but under ten times. This chain connects TRBV24-1 to TRBJ1-6; D gene ambiguous. The CDR3 runs 13 residues. Germline V gene sequence: CDR1 KGHDR, CDR2 SFDVKD. Trimming removed 7 bases at V and 7 bases at J, with 10 bases between. The CDR3 DNA is TGTGCCACCAGGGGGAGCAGAAATTCACCCCTCCACTTT. Amino acids: CATRGSRNSPLHF.

The V and J genes are TRBV29-1 and TRBJ2-1, with TRBD2 matching 13 bases. The CDR3 sequence is 17 residues long. After removal of 2 bases from V and 2 bases from J, the junction contained 6 bases not matched to a gene. The germline V gene has CDR1 SQVTM and CDR2 ANQGSEA. CDR3 nucleotides: TGCAGCGTTGAAAGGTTACTAGCGGGGGGGCCCTACAATGAGCAGTTCTTC. This sequence encodes CSVERLLAGGPYNEQFF.

The chain carries TRBV9 and TRBJ2-7; 14 bases are shared with TRBD2. Germline V gene lookup returns CDR1 SGDLS and CDR2 YYNGEE. V lost 3 bases to trimming and J lost 7 bases; unmatched junction nucleotides: 18. The CDR3 contains 19 residues. The CDR3 region is CASSAPTGTSGSFSGEQYF. For the CDR3, the DNA is TGTGCCAGCAGCGCACCCACCGGGACTAGCGGGAGTTTCTCGGGGGAGCAGTACTTC.

The CDR3 coding sequence is TGCGCCAGCAGCCCAGCGGGAGGGTCGCTCACAGATACGCAGTATTTT. This sequence encodes CASSPAGGSLTDTQYF. This chain connects TRBV5-1 to TRBJ2-3, with TRBD2 matching 10 bases. Germline V gene lookup returns CDR1 SGHRS and CDR2 YFSETQ. The CDR3 has 16 amino acids. Trimming took 4 bases from V and 2 from J; bases not matched to a gene: 7.

The V and J genes are TRBV24-1 and TRBJ2-5; 8 bases are shared with TRBD1. The CDR3 is 15 residues long. CDR1 and CDR2 from the germline V gene are KGHDR and SFDVKD. V shed 4 bases, J shed 5 bases, and the junction held 8 bases outside the gene matches. The CDR3 DNA reads as TGTGCCACCAGTGAGGCAGGGGGCGCGGTTGAGACCCAGTACTTC. Residues: CATSEAGGAVETQYF.

The chain recombines TRBV3-1 (or the pseudogene TRBV3-2) with TRBJ2-3, with D possibly being TRBD2 (7 bases). The CDR3 spans 16 residues. Per germline, CDR1 LGHDT and CDR2 YNNKEL (reference sequence). V was clipped by 4 bases and J by 0 bases, with 14 bases between them. Here the CDR3 DNA reads TGTGCCAGCAGCCCTAGGGGGGGGCTCAGCACAGATACGCAGTATTTT. It specifies CASSPRGGLSTDTQYF.

This clone was seen more than once but under ten times. The V gene is TRBV2, the J gene TRBJ2-3; no clear D. Trimming removed 6 bases from V and 3 bases from J, with 10 bases in between. The CDR3 spans 13 residues. The V gene's germline CDR1 is SNHLY and CDR2 FYNNEI. The CDR3: CASRSDRTDTQYF. As DNA, the CDR3 is TGTGCCAGCAGAAGCGACCGTACAGATACGCAGTATTTT.

The chain's CDR3 is CASSLLDTLDGYTF. CDR3 DNA sequence: TGTGCCAGCAGCTTACTCGACACACTTGATGGCTACACCTTC. The V gene is TRBV7-9, the J gene TRBJ1-2; no reliable D call. Germline V gene sequence: CDR1 SEHNR, CDR2 FQNEAQ (reference sequence). This CDR3 has 14 amino acids. V was clipped by 2 bases and J by 6 bases, with 13 bases between them.

The CDR3 reads CASSHRENQPQHF. CDR3 coding DNA: TGTGCCAGCAGCCACAGGGAAAATCAGCCCCAGCATTTT. The chain has TRBV5-5 and TRBJ1-5; tentatively, D is TRBD1 (6 bases). Trimming shortened V by 4 bases and J by 4 bases, and 9 bases separated the two germline ends. CDR1 SGHKS and CDR2 YYEKEE come from the germline V gene (reference sequence). CDR3 length equals 13 residues.

This clone showed up just a few times. The chain carries TRBV7-8 and TRBJ1-6; no reliable D call. V gave up 1 base and J gave up 6 bases, with 10 bases separating them. The CDR3 consists of 15 residues. Germline loops: CDR1 SGHVS, CDR2 FQNEAQ. CDR3 coding DNA: TGTGCCAGCAGCTTAGGGCAGCGCCCTAATTCACCCCTCCACTTT. Translating it yields CASSLGQRPNSPLHF.

The chain joins TRBV7-9 to TRBJ1-2, with D unclear. CDR3 length: 10 residues. In germline, CDR1 is SEHNR, CDR2 FQNEAQ (reference sequence). Trimming took off 5 bases at V and 8 bases at J, with 6 bases between the two ends. CDR3 sequence: CASSPGGYTF. The CDR3 DNA reads as TGTGCCAGCAGCCCCGGGGGCTACACCTTC.

The gene calls are TRBV6-5 and TRBJ2-2; weak D call: TRBD2 (5 bases). Per the germline V gene, CDR1 is MNHEY and CDR2 is SVGAGI. CDR3 length: 15 amino acids. Trimming stripped 2 bases from V and 5 bases from J, with 12 bases between. CDR3 nucleotide sequence: TGTGCCAGCAGTTACAGGAGCGGAGGTACCGGGGAGCTGTTTTTT. Its protein is CASSYRSGGTGELFF.

This clone was recorded only once. The CDR3 nucleotides read TGTGCCAGCAGTTCGGACAGTCCTGAGCAGTTCTTC. It codes for CASSSDSPEQFF. The V gene is TRBV11-2, the J gene TRBJ2-1; the D gene is possibly TRBD1 (6 bases). This CDR3 has 12 residues. Trimming took off 6 bases at V and 9 bases at J, with 12 bases between the two ends. Looked up from germline, CDR1 is SGHAT and CDR2 is FQNNGV.

The chain links TRBV5-1 to TRBJ2-1; maybe TRBD2 (6 bases). Germline CDR1 is SGHRS and CDR2 is YFSETQ. Trimming took 0 bases from V and 5 from J, leaving 15 bases between them. The CDR3 sequence is 16 residues long. The CDR3 region is CASSLVTSPTNNEQFF. The CDR3 DNA sequence: TGCGCCAGCAGCTTGGTAACTAGCCCAACAAACAATGAGCAGTTCTTC.

The chain couples TRBV10-3 to TRBJ2-2; 7 nucleotides agree with TRBD1. Germline V lookup: CDR1 ENHRY, CDR2 SYGVKD. CDR3 size: 16 residues. Trimming removed 2 bases from V and 4 bases from J; junction bases left unmatched: 7. CDR3 protein: CAISEVGQALTGELFF. CDR3 in DNA: TGTGCCATCAGTGAGGTTGGACAGGCCCTCACCGGGGAGCTGTTTTTT.

This chain connects TRBV11-2 to TRBJ2-7; D possibly corresponds to TRBD2 (5 bases). Germline values: CDR1 SGHAT, CDR2 FQNNGV. The V end was cut by 11 bases, the J end by 4 bases, with 6 bases between. The CDR3 runs to 9 residues. The CDR3 loop reads CAGEYEQYF. DNA of the CDR3: TGTGCCGGGGAGTACGAGCAGTACTTC.

The chain has TRBV11-3 and TRBJ1-5; D remains unclear. The CDR3 covers 17 residues. Looked up from germline, CDR1 is SGHNT and CDR2 is YENEEA. V gave up 8 bases and J gave up 2 bases, with 22 bases separating them. The chain's CDR3 is CASPVPHYGWGNQPQHF. The CDR3 nucleotides read TGTGCCAGCCCTGTCCCTCACTACGGTTGGGGCAATCAGCCCCAGCATTTT.

This chain links TRBV7-9 with TRBJ2-7; 7 nucleotides match TRBD2. The J segment lost 6 bases and the V segment lost 11 bases, leaving 10 bases of the junction unmatched. CDR3 length equals 12 residues. Germline assignment: CDR1 SEHNR and CDR2 FQNEAQ (reference sequence). The CDR3 sequence is CAVPGGVGEQYF. In DNA form, the CDR3 reads TGTGCCGTCCCGGGGGGAGTTGGCGAGCAGTACTTC.

The V and J genes are TRBV11-2 and TRBJ2-3; 13 bases agree with TRBD2. There are 19 residues in the CDR3. CDR1 SGHAT and CDR2 FQNNGV come from the germline V gene. Trimming removed 3 bases from V and 7 bases from J; junction bases left unmatched: 16. As DNA, the CDR3 is TGTGCCAGCAGCTTCGAGTTCTCAAGGACTAGCGGGAGTTCGTATACGCAGTATTTT. Translated: CASSFEFSRTSGSSYTQYF.

The rearrangement joins TRBV5-8 to TRBJ2-2, with TRBD2 identical over 7 bases. CDR1 is SGHTS and CDR2 is YDEGEE in the germline V gene. J lost 4 bases, V lost 3 bases, and 9 bases had no gene match. There are 16 residues in the CDR3. DNA of the CDR3: TGTGCCAGCAGCTCCTTAGGCGGGAGAGGCACCGGGGAGCTGTTTTTT. Translating gives CASSSLGGRGTGELFF. Combining the CDR3 with reference TRBV5-8 and TRBJ2-2 gives the whole variable domain EAGVTQSPTHLIKTRGQQATLRCSPISGHTSVYWYQQALGLGLQFLLWYDEGEERNRGNFPPRFSGRQFPNYSSELNVNALELEDSALYLCASSSLGGRGTGELFFGEGSRLTVL.

V gene TRBV30 combines with J gene TRBJ2-3; the match to TRBD2 covers 10 bases. V shed 3 bases, J shed 0 bases, and the junction held 6 bases outside the gene matches. The length of the CDR3 is 16 residues. CDR1 is GTSNPN, CDR2 SVGIG, per germline (reference sequence). CDR3 sequence: CAWSAGTSASTDTQYF. The CDR3 region has the DNA TGTGCCTGGAGCGCCGGGACTAGCGCTAGCACAGATACGCAGTATTTT.

This CDR3 reads CASSLGLATSGANVLTF. The CDR3 region has the DNA TGCGCCAGCAGCTTGGGGCTAGCTACCTCTGGGGCCAACGTCCTGACTTTC. The chain couples TRBV5-1 to TRBJ2-6; D is perhaps TRBD2 (5 bases). This CDR3 is 17 amino acids long. CDR1 and CDR2 from the germline V gene are SGHRS and YFSETQ. V lost 0 bases and J 0 bases, leaving 10 bases between the germline ends.

The gene calls are TRBV5-4 and TRBJ1-1; D possibly corresponds to TRBD1 (5 bases). Germline loops: CDR1 SGHNT, CDR2 YYREEE (reference sequence). V lost 3 bases, J lost 0 bases, and 15 bases lay in between. The CDR3 is made up of 16 amino acids. The CDR3 sequence: CASSWGTGGMNTEAFF. The CDR3 DNA reads as TGTGCCAGCAGCTGGGGGACGGGGGGAATGAACACTGAAGCTTTCTTT. Based on the CDR3 plus reference TRBV5-4 and TRBJ1-1, the full variable domain is ETGVTQSPTHLIKTRGQQVTLRCSSQSGHNTVSWYQQALGQGPQFIFQYYREEENGRGNFPPRFSGLQFPNYSSELNVNALELDDSALYLCASSWGTGGMNTEAFFGQGTRLTVV.